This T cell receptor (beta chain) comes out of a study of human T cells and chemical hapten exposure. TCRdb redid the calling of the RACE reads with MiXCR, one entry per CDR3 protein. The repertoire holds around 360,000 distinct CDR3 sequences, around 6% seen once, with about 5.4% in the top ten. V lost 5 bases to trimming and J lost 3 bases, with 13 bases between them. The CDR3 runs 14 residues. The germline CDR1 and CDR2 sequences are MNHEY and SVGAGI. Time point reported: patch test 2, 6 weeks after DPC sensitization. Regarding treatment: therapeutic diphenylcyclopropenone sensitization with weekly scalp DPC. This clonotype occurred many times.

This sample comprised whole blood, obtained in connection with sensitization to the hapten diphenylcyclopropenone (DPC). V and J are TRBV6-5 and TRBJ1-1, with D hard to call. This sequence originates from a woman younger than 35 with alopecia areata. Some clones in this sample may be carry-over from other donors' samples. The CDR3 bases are TGTGCCAGCAGTCGTCCTTCTGGGTACACTGAAGCTTTCTTT. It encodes CASSRPSGYTEAFF.